This TCR beta chain originates from a study of T cell responses to AZD1222 COVID-19 vaccine (dated by TCRdb to 2020 to 2023). With regard to the full study: AZD1222 recipients with second doses at about 4 weeks or about 12 weeks were pooled, because spike-specific TCR depth and breadth did not differ between schedules. Enrollment into the trials was organized by age into subgroups of 18-55, 56-69 and 70-plus years, and those subgroups contained roughly 140, 27 and 60 TCR-sequenced participants, respectively. A total of approximately 250 trial participants underwent TCR sequencing, of whom some 200 had received two doses of AZD1222 and about 25 had received two doses of the MenACWY control vaccine. On the study overall, not on this receptor specifically: The 56-69-year group was small, and its depth increase did not reach significance, likely because of low power. A significant rise in spike-specific TCR breadth and depth was observed after two AZD1222 doses relative to day 0 and relative to MenACWY recipients. Reportedly, close to half of the unique spike-specific TCRs recognized epitopes lying outside the regions that are mutated in the B.1.351 and B.1.1.7 variants. Because no day 14 peak-response samples were available, the repertoires could be characterized only after the peak T cell response. Participants were mostly white British and included more females than males, and it was suggested by the authors that clonal diversity may have been underestimated. Conclusions about previously exposed vaccinees are limited because only a handful of AZD1222 recipients were SARS-CoV-2 seropositive at baseline. The vaccine-associated CD4 TCRs covered the entire spike protein, and the dominant responses fell in regions 160-218 and 743-854.

Per the publication, the time point label means: baseline before first vaccination. Samples from vaccinated people were obtained from the UK trials COV001 and COV002, which included a single-blind randomized controlled phase 2/3 trial of AZD1222 (ChAdOx1 nCoV-19) in healthy adults. Trial participant PBMC samples were collected at day 0 and day 28 after the second dose for TCRbeta chain sequencing. In the germline V gene, CDR1 corresponds to SGHTA and CDR2 to FQGNSA. The CDR3 contains 14 residues, cysteine and phenylalanine counted. Kept here is only the CDR3 DNA, which spans 42 bases and is read in frame from base 1. Relative to germline, V is 3 bases shorter and J is 5 bases shorter, with 11 bases between their ends. The CDR3 regions of human TCRbeta chains were analyzed by immunosequencing. From the authors' description of their analysis: Repertoire TCRs were matched against a reference library of SARS-CoV-2-specific TCRs generated with the MIRA antigen-specificity platform. Breadth was defined as the fraction of unique TCRs that were SARS-CoV-2-associated. Depth was defined as the fraction of total T cells that were SARS-CoV-2-associated. Using the MIRA data, each spike-specific TCR was mapped to the spike region that the TCR reacts to and placed in a CD4 or CD8 class. Log10-transformed breadth and depth values were compared by one-way ANOVA with Sidak's multiple comparisons tests. TCRdb took this table from immuneACCESS and kept in-frame rearrangements with V and J called. Such tables lack part of the clones; where checked against another copy, unresolved V genes explain under half of the gap, and the rest is unexplained. Clone size and the V and J calls come from that table; the DNA yielded D and trimming. Here the sample has about 180,000 clones; 70% to 90% occur a single time. The ten top clones hold approximately 7.7% of the sample.

Details on this clone: No antigen is known for it. No much larger clonotype is one base removed from it; base qualities were not supplied.

The TCR was taken from an adult in good health. Material: peripheral blood, obtained on day 0 of AZD1222 vaccination. The sequence links TRBV7-2 to TRBJ1-5; no D gene is confidently identified. The CDR3 is CASSFSPVDQPQHF. In nucleotide form, the sequence is TGTGCCAGCAGCTTCAGTCCGGTGGATCAGCCCCAGCATTTT. With the portions outside the CDR3 filled from the reference TRBV7-2 and TRBJ1-5 genes, the complete variable region becomes GAGVSQSPSNKVTEKGKDVELRCDPISGHTALYWYRQSLGQGLEFLIYFQGNSAPDKSGLPSDRFSAERTGGSVSTLTIQRTQQEDSAVYLCASSFSPVDQPQHFGDGTRLSIL.